This T cell receptor beta chain originates from a study of cytomegalovirus exposure and HLA in healthy donors. Vbeta (60) and Jbeta (13) primers were used in the PCR. Data came from immunoSEQ multiplex PCR; TCRdb stores just in-frame clones and leaves some out. Here the sample spans around 210,000 clones, around 83% being singletons. CDR1 and CDR2 from the germline V gene are MNHEY and SMNVEV (reference sequence). The length of the CDR3 is 15 residues. V was pared by 5 bases and J by 0 bases, with 14 bases between. When sampled, the donors appeared nominally healthy, though they likely had unrecorded immune exposures.

The origin of this receptor is a girl aged 2-10 years in good health and CMV-seronegative. The chain carries TRBV27 and TRBJ2-7, with a tentative D call TRBD1 (6 bases). What was sequenced was PBMCs. The DNA for the CDR3 is TGTGCCAGCAGTCCCGTGGGGGCCACCTCCTACGAGCAGTACTTC. Translation gives CASSPVGATSYEQYF.